This entry features one T cell receptor (beta chain) sequence. Its antigen remains unknown. Profiled with immunoSEQ multiplex PCR; TCRdb holds only in-frame clones, not every one. The table shows about 62,000 clones, with roughly nine tenths occurring only once. This CDR3 contains 16 residues. This record comes from a study of T cell repertoires in ileal Crohn's disease. Points from the study as a whole: Clonal expansions were more frequent in active smokers than non-smokers at surgery.

Time point denoted: neoterminal ileum biopsy at postoperative endoscopy, about 6 months after surgery. Adults with ileal or ileocolonic Crohn's disease and an indication for resection were eligible. The sample consisted of ileal tissue. The source of this sequence is an adult with Crohn's disease. The rearrangement joins TRBV1 to TRBJ2-7; TRBD1 is the table's D call and was not checked against the DNA. TRBV1 is a recognized pseudogene. CDR3 coding DNA: TGCACCAGCAGCCAAGACTCGGACAGAAGGTCCTACGAGCAGTACGTC. This translates into CTSSQDSDRRSYEQYV.